These T cell receptor beta chains were read from a single sample in a study of T-cell reconstitution after alpha-beta-depleted transplantation in children. MiXCR, applied by TCRdb to the PCR reads, yields one record per CDR3 protein. The sample gives more than 400,000 distinct CDR3 sequences, 43% of which show up once; 27% is in the top ten. Sequenced material: PBMCs, taken before TCRalphabeta/CD19-depleted stem cell transplant. Receptor source: a girl aged 2 to 9 with aplastic anemia, due to receive a stem cell transplant. Both conserved end residues are part of each CDR3. Fields, in order: J gene, D gene, clone size, V gene, CDR3 protein, CDR3 DNA. D genes are given only for firm matches. Clone size is stated in some rows and not others, as once, few, many or a class when expanded.

TRBJ2-7 | . | . | TRBV5-6 | CASTPRLGDEQYF | TGTGCCAGCACCCCCCGGTTGGGGGACGAGCAGTACTTC
TRBJ1-5 | TRBD1 | few | TRBV6-5 | CASSSTGEIQPQHF | TGTGCCAGCAGTTCGACAGGGGAGATCCAGCCCCAGCATTTT
TRBJ1-1 | TRBD1 | few | TRBV19 | CASSSKQGSNTEAFF | TGTGCCAGTAGTTCCAAACAGGGGTCGAACACTGAAGCTTTCTTT
TRBJ2-1 | . | . | TRBV28 | CASSYELAGGQFF | TGTGCCAGCAGTTATGAATTGGCCGGGGGGCAGTTCTTC
TRBJ2-3 | TRBD2 | few | TRBV29-1 | CSVDTSGRPDTQYF | TGCAGCGTGGATACTAGCGGGAGACCAGATACGCAGTATTTT
TRBJ2-7 | . | many | TRBV5-5 | CASSLGGRGLGRASYEQYF | TGTGCCAGCAGCTTGGGGGGTCGAGGTCTCGGGCGCGCCTCCTACGAGCAGTACTTC
TRBJ2-2 | . | few | TRBV3-1 | CASSQDPDGSGGELFF | TGTGCCAGCAGCCAAGATCCCGATGGGAGTGGCGGGGAGCTGTTTTTT
TRBJ2-3 | TRBD2 | . | TRBV12-3/TRBV12-4 | CASRGGGTDTQYF | TGTGCCAGCAGGGGGGGGGGCACAGATACGCAGTATTTT
TRBJ1-1 | . | . | TRBV7-9 | CASSLAQGEAFF | TGTGCCAGCAGCTTAGCGCAGGGTGAAGCTTTCTTT
TRBJ2-7 | . | . | TRBV5-1 | CASRSDYEQYF | TGCGCCAGCAGGTCCGACTACGAGCAGTACTTC
TRBJ1-1 | . | . | TRBV29-1 | CSVEGTEAFF | TGCAGCGTTGAAGGCACTGAAGCTTTCTTT
TRBJ1-4 | . | many | TRBV7-9 | CASSLQKAGDNEKLFF | TGTGCCAGCAGCTTACAGAAGGCAGGGGATAATGAAAAACTGTTTTTT
TRBJ2-1 | TRBD2 | . | TRBV4-1 | CASSQFGGDTHNEQFF | TGCGCCAGCAGCCAGTTCGGGGGGGACACTCACAATGAGCAGTTCTTC
TRBJ1-4 | . | many | TRBV12-3/TRBV12-4 | CASSDDGLNEKLFF | TGTGCCAGCAGTGATGACGGCCTTAATGAAAAACTGTTTTTT
TRBJ2-2 | TRBD2 | . | TRBV10-3 | CAISVREGTGELFF | TGTGCCATCAGTGTTCGGGAGGGGACCGGGGAGCTGTTTTTT
TRBJ1-4 | TRBD1 | . | TRBV29-1 | CSVESGTGGEKLFF | TGCAGCGTTGAATCGGGGACAGGTGGGGAAAAACTGTTTTTT
TRBJ2-3 | . | few | TRBV29-1 | CSVDGGQSTDTQYF | TGCAGCGTTGACGGGGGGCAGAGCACAGATACGCAGTATTTT
TRBJ2-7 | TRBD1 | . | TRBV15 | CATSRDGTGTYEQYF | TGTGCCACCAGCAGAGACGGGACAGGTACCTACGAGCAGTACTTC